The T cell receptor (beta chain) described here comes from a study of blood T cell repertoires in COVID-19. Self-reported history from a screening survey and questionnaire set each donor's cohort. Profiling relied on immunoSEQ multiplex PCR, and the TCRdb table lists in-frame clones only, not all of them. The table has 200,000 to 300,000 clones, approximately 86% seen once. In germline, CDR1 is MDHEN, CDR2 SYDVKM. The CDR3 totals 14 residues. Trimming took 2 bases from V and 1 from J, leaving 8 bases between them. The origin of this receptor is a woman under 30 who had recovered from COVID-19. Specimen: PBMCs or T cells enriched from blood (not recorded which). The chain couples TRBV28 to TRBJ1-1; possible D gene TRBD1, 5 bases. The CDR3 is CASSLGGENTEAFF. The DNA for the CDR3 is TGTGCCAGCAGTTTAGGGGGGGAGAACACTGAAGCTTTCTTT.